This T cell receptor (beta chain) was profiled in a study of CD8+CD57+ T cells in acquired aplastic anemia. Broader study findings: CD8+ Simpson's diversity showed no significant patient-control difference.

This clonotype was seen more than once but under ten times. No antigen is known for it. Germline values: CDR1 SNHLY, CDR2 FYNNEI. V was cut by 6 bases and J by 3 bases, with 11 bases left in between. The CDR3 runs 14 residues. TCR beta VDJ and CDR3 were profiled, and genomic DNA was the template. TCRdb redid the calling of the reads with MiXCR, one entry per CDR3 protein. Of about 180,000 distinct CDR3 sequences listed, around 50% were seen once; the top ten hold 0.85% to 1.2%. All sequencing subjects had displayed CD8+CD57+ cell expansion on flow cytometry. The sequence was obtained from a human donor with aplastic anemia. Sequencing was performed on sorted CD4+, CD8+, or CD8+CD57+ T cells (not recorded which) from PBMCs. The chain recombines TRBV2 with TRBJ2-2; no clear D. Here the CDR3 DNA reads TGTGCCAGCAGGACGGGCCTGGACACCGGGGAGCTGTTTTTT. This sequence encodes CASRTGLDTGELFF.